A selection of T cell receptor beta chains follows, all from one sample in a study of blood T cell repertoires in COVID-19. The repertoire was sequenced with immunoSEQ multiplex PCR; TCRdb's copy has only in-frame clones and lacks some. The sample yields fewer than 350,000 clones, approximately 91% seen once. The sample taken for sequencing was PBMCs or T cells enriched from blood (not recorded which). The origin of the receptors is a woman aged 40 to 50 with acute COVID-19. CDR3s include the opening cysteine and the closing phenylalanine or tryptophan. D genes are given only for firm matches. A clone size is listed for some rows: how often the clone was seen (once, few, many), or a class if it is expanded.

V: TRBV6-6
length: 15
J: TRBJ2-7
size: once
D: TRBD1
CDR3: CASADMGQKPYEQYF
DNA: TGTGCCAGCGCCGACATGGGACAGAAACCCTACGAGCAGTACTTC

V: TRBV30
length: 10
J: TRBJ1-3
size: -
D: -
CDR3: CAWGDDRFYF
DNA: TGTGCCTGGGGGGACGACAGGTTCTATTTT

V: TRBV9
length: 15
J: TRBJ2-2
size: -
D: -
CDR3: CASSVLPDSTGELFF
DNA: TGTGCCAGCAGCGTCCTGCCGGACAGCACCGGGGAGCTGTTTTTT

V: TRBV6-5
length: 15
J: TRBJ2-1
size: -
D: TRBD1
CDR3: CASSKQGARYDEQFF
DNA: TGTGCCAGCAGTAAACAGGGGGCCAGGTACGATGAGCAGTTCTTC

V: TRBV27
length: 13
J: TRBJ2-1
size: once
D: -
CDR3: CATAKFPYNEQFF
DNA: TGTGCCACCGCGAAGTTCCCCTACAATGAGCAGTTCTTC

V: TRBV4-2
length: 16
J: TRBJ1-2
size: -
D: TRBD1
CDR3: CASRTSRSGTAYGYTF
DNA: TGTGCCAGCAGGACAAGCAGGTCTGGGACAGCCTATGGCTACACCTTC

V: TRBV11-2
length: 15
J: TRBJ2-5
size: -
D: -
CDR3: CASSFGVVDSETQYF
DNA: TGTGCCAGCAGCTTTGGTGTCGTGGACTCGGAGACCCAGTACTTC

V: TRBV19
length: 18
J: TRBJ2-1
size: -
D: TRBD2
CDR3: CASSPGAGLAGGYNEQFF
DNA: TGTGCCAGTAGTCCGGGGGCAGGACTAGCGGGAGGGTACAATGAGCAGTTCTTC

V: TRBV30
length: 13
J: TRBJ2-2
size: many
D: -
CDR3: CAWTQGNTGELFF
DNA: TGTGCCTGGACACAGGGGAACACCGGGGAGCTGTTTTTT

V: TRBV7-9
length: 15
J: TRBJ1-5
size: -
D: -
CDR3: CASSPLPGFGQPQHF
DNA: TGTGCCAGCAGCCCCTTGCCCGGGTTCGGACAGCCCCAGCATTTT

V: TRBV28
length: 15
J: TRBJ1-4
size: -
D: -
CDR3: CASTVKPATNEKLFF
DNA: TGTGCCAGCACCGTTAAGCCTGCAACTAATGAAAAACTGTTTTTT

V: TRBV18
length: 14
J: TRBJ2-5
size: -
D: -
CDR3: CASSPPFGEETQYF
DNA: TGTGCCAGCTCCCCCCCATTCGGGGAAGAGACCCAGTACTTC

V: TRBV4-3
length: 15
J: TRBJ1-5
size: -
D: -
CDR3: CASSQGPTRNQPQHF
DNA: TGCGCCAGCAGCCAAGGCCCCACCCGGAATCAGCCCCAGCATTTT

V: TRBV27
length: 16
J: TRBJ1-2
size: few
D: -
CDR3: CASSLYGGIANYGYTF
DNA: TGTGCCAGCAGTTTATATGGGGGGATAGCTAACTATGGCTACACCTTC

V: TRBV9
length: 14
J: TRBJ2-7
size: few
D: -
CDR3: CASSVAGRVYEQYF
DNA: TGTGCCAGCAGCGTAGCTGGTCGGGTATACGAGCAGTACTTC